This T cell receptor beta chain is from a study of CD8+ T cells in alopecia areata. At the level of the study: Severity of treated patients was scored by affected scalp percentage.

The treatment denotes: oral pan-JAK inhibitor, 5-10 mg twice daily. Broader study findings: Under tofacitinib, fewer expanded CD8+ clones appeared among the top 100 scalp clones.

This clone was seen just once. Its target is not known. V dropped 5 bases and J dropped 6 bases, with 7 bases sitting between them. The CDR3 length is 10 residues. Germline V gene sequence: CDR1 SQVTM, CDR2 ANQGSEA. RNA was isolated and reverse transcribed to cDNA, the sequencing template. TCRdb's copy holds only in-frame clones and misses some; the assay was immunoSEQ multiplex PCR. Of 210,000 or so clones listed, over 60% are singletons. The TCR comes from a human donor with alopecia areata. Sequenced material: CD4+ T cells sorted from blood, taken at week 44, from a patient treated with tofacitinib. The gene calls are TRBV29-1 and TRBJ1-1; D uncertain. The CDR3 loop is CSVWTAEAFF. The CDR3 bases are TGCAGCGTTTGGACGGCTGAAGCTTTCTTT.